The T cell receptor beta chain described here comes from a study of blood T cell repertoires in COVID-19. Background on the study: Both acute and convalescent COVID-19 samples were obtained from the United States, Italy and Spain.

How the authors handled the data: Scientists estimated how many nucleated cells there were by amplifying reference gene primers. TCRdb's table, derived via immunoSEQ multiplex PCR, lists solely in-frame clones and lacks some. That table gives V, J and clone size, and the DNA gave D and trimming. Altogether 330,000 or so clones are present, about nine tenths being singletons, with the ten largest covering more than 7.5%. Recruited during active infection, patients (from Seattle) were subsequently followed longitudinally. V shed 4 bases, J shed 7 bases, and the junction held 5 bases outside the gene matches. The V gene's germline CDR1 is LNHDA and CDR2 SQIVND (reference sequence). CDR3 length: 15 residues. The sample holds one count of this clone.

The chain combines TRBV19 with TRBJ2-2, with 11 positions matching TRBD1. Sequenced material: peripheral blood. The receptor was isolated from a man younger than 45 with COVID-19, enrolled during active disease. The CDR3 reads CASSRGQGAVGELFF. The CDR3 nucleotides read TGTGCCAGTAGTAGAGGACAGGGGGCCGTCGGGGAGCTGTTTTTT.